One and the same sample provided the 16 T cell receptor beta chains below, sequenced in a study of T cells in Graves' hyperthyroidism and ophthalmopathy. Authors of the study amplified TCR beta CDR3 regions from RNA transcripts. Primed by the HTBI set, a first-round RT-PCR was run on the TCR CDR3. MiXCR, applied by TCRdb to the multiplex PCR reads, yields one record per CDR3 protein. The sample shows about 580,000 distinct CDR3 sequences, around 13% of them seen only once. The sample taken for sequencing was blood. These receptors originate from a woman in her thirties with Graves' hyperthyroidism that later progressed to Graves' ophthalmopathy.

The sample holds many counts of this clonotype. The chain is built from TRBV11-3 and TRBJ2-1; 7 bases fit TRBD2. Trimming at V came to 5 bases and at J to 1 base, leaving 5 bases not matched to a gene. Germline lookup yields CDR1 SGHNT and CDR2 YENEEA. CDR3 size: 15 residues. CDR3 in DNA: TGTGCCAGCAGCCTGACTAGCCCTTCCTACAATGAGCAGTTCTTC. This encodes CASSLTSPSYNEQFF.

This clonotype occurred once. This CDR3 is CASSVTTQGAGTYGYTF. CDR3 sequence (DNA): TGTGCCAGCAGCGTAACCACACAGGGGGCGGGTACCTATGGCTACACCTTC. The V gene is TRBV5-5, the J gene TRBJ1-2, with 9 bases matching TRBD1. CDR1 and CDR2 (germline): SGHKS, YYEKEE (reference sequence). J lost 4 bases, V lost 4 bases, and 14 bases had no gene match. The CDR3 has 17 residues.

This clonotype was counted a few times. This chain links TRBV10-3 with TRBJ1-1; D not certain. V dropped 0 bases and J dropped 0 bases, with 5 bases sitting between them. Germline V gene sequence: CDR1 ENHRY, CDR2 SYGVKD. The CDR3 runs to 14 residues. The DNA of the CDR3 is TGTGCCATCAGTGAGTCCCCAATGAACACTGAAGCTTTCTTT. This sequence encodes CAISESPMNTEAFF.

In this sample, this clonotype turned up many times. The CDR3, as DNA: TGTGCCACCAGCAGAGATAACCGGGCTCCGCCTTATAGCAATCAGCCCCAGCATTTT. This sequence encodes CATSRDNRAPPYSNQPQHF. The chain recombines TRBV15 with TRBJ1-5; D gene unclear. The CDR3 totals 19 residues. Trimming took off 0 bases at V and 0 bases at J, with 18 bases between the two ends. Germline CDR1 reads LNHNV; CDR2 reads YYDKDF (reference sequence).

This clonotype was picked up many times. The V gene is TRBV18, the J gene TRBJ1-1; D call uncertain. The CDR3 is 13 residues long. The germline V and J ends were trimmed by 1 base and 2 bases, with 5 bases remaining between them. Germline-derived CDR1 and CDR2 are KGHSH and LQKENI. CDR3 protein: CASSPLINTEAFF. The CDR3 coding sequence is TGTGCCAGCTCACCACTAATAAACACTGAAGCTTTCTTT.

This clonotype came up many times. CDR3 nucleotide sequence: TGTGCCACCAGTGATTTTAGGCGGTCACACCCCAACTTACAGTACTTC. Protein: CATSDFRRSHPNLQYF. The genes are TRBV24-1 and TRBJ2-5; D unclear. The length of the CDR3 is 16 residues. CDR1 is KGHDR and CDR2 is SFDVKD in the germline V gene. V lost 1 base and J lost 11, with 22 bases in between.

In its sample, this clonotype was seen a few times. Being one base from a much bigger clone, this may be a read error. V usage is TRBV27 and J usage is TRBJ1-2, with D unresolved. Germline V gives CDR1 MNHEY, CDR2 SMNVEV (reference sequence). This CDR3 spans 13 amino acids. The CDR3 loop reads CASRDGSNHGYTF. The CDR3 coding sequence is TGTGCCAGCAGGGACGGGTCTAACCATGGCTACACCTTC.

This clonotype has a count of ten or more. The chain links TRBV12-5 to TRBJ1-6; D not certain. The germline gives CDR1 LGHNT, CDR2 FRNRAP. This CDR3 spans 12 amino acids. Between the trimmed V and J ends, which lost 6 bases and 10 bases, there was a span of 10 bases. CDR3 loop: CASGPYGSPLHF. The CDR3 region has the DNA TGTGCTAGTGGACCCTATGGGTCACCCCTCCACTTT. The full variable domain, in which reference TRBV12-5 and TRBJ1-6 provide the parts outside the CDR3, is DARVTQTPRHKVTEMGQEVTMRCQPILGHNTVFWYRQTMMQGLELLAYFRNRAPLDDSGMPKDRFSAEMPDATLATLKIQPSEPRDSAVYFCASGPYGSPLHFGNGTRLTVT.

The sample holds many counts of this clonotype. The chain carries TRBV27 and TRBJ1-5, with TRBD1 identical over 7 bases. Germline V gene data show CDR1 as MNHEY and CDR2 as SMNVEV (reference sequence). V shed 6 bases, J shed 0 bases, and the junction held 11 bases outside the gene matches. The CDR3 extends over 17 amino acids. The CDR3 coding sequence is TGTGCCAGCAGGCCTGCGTTAGGGGGCCATAGCAATCAGCCCCAGCATTTT. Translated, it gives CASRPALGGHSNQPQHF.

The CDR3 nucleotides are TGTGCCAGCGGGAACAACAGGAACACTGAAGCTTTCTTT. Its protein product is CASGNNRNTEAFF. The V gene is TRBV27, the J gene TRBJ1-1; the D is unclear. Trimming left V 8 bases short and J 1 base short, with 11 bases between. Germline V CDR1 and CDR2: MNHEY, SMNVEV (reference sequence). This CDR3 comprises 13 residues.

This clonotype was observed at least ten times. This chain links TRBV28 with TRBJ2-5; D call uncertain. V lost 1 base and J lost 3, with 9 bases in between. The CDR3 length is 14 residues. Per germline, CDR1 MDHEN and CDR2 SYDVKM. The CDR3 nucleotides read TGTGCCAGCAGTTTATCACTACAGAAAGAGACCCAGTACTTC. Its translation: CASSLSLQKETQYF.

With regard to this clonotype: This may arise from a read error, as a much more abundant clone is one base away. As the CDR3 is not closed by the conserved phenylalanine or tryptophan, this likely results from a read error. The CDR3 region has the DNA TGCGCCCTGCCTGGGAGCGCTCGACCCTACAATGAGCAGTTCTGC. As protein: CALPGSARPYNEQFC. The genes are TRBV5-1 and TRBJ2-1; perhaps TRBD2 as D (5 bases). V shed 10 bases and J shed 2 bases, with 19 bases lying between them. Per the germline V gene, CDR1 is SGHRS and CDR2 is YFSETQ. This CDR3 region has 15 residues.

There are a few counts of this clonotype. For the CDR3, the DNA is TGCAGTGTTGACAAGGCTTTCTTT. Translation: CSVDKAFF. The chain is built from TRBV20-1 and TRBJ1-1; D is ambiguous. This CDR3 has 8 amino acids. Looked up from germline, CDR1 is DFQATT and CDR2 is SNEGSKA (reference sequence). Trimming cost V 7 bases and J 11 bases, with 8 bases left between them.

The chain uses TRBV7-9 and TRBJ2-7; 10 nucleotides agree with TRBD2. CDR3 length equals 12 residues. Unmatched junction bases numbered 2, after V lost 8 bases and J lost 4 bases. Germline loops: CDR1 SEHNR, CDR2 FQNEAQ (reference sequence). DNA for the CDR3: TGTGCCAGCGAGCGGGAGGGGTACGAGCAGTACTTC. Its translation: CASEREGYEQYF. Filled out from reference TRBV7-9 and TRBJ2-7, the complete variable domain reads DTGVSQNPRHKITKRGQNVTFRCDPISEHNRLYWYRQTLGQGPEFLTYFQNEAQLEKSRLLSDRFSAERPKGSFSTLEIQRTEQGDSAMYLCASEREGYEQYFGPGTRLTVT.

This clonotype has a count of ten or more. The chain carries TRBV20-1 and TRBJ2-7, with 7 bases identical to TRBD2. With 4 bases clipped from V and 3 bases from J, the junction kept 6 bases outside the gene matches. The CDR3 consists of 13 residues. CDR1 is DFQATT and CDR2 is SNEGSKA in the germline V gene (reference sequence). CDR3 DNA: TGCAGTGCTACCACAGGCGGGAGCTACGAGCAGTACTTC. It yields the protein CSATTGGSYEQYF.

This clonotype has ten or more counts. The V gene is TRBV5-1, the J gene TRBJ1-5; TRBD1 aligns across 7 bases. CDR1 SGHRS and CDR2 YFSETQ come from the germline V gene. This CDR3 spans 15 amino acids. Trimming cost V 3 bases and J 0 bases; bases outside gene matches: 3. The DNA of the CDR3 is TGCGCCAGCAGCTGGACAGGACTTAGCAATCAGCCCCAGCATTTT. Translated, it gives CASSWTGLSNQPQHF.